Listed below are T cell receptor beta chains from one sample, sequenced in a study of T cell responses to AZD1222 COVID-19 vaccine. The method was immunoSEQ multiplex PCR; TCRdb's version includes in-frame clones alone and lacks a portion of them. The sample carries 18,000 or so clones, roughly 89% recorded once. This sample comprised peripheral blood, obtained 28 days after the second AZD1222 dose. These TCRs come from an adult who received the AZD1222 COVID-19 vaccine. Each CDR3 is given with its conserved first and last residue. D genes are given only for firm matches. Not all rows give a size; the values are once, few, many and, for expanded clones, a class.

NA,13,TRBV10-3,TRBJ2-2,NA,TGTGCCATCGGGTCTCCTAACAACGGGGAGCTGTTTTTT,CAIGSPNNGELFF
TRBD1,15,TRBV2,TRBJ1-4,NA,TGTGCCAGCAGTGTGGGGGACAGTTCTAATGAAAAACTGTTTTTT,CASSVGDSSNEKLFF
NA,15,TRBV11-3,TRBJ2-2,NA,TGTGCCAGCAGCTTAGACGGCCGTAACACCGGGGAGCTGTTTTTT,CASSLDGRNTGELFF
TRBD1,14,TRBV29-1,TRBJ1-1,NA,TGCAGCGTTGAAGCCGGGACAGCCAACACTGAAGCTTTCTTT,CSVEAGTANTEAFF
TRBD1,14,TRBV5-1,TRBJ2-7,NA,TGCGCCAGCAGCTCAGCTGACAGGGTACACGAGCAGTACTTC,CASSSADRVHEQYF
TRBD1,16,TRBV27,TRBJ2-6,few,TGTGCCAGCAGGGTAGGGACAGGGTTTAGGGCCAACGTCCTGACTTTC,CASRVGTGFRANVLTF
TRBD2,16,TRBV28,TRBJ2-5,once,TGTGCCAGCAGTCTCCGGGAGGGATTGGGGGAAGAGACCCAGTACTTC,CASSLREGLGEETQYF
TRBD1,14,TRBV9,TRBJ1-1,NA,TGTGCCAGCAGCGACCAGACAGGGGCAACTGAAGCTTTCTTT,CASSDQTGATEAFF
NA,15,TRBV7-8,TRBJ2-2,NA,TGTGCCAGCAGCTCCGGACCCGCGAACACCGGGGAGCTGTTTTTT,CASSSGPANTGELFF
NA,14,TRBV2,TRBJ2-3,NA,TGTGCCAGCAGTGAAATAGGCTACGCGGATACGCAGTATTTT,CASSEIGYADTQYF
NA,14,TRBV29-1,TRBJ2-3,NA,TGCAGCGTTGAGGACTGGTCTAGCACAGATACGCAGTATTTT,CSVEDWSSTDTQYF
NA,14,TRBV5-5,TRBJ2-1,few,TGTGCCAGCAGCGAGGACGACATCGTGAATGAGCAGTTCTTC,CASSEDDIVNEQFF
NA,13,TRBV2,TRBJ1-5,NA,TGTGCCAGCAGAACACAGGGAGACGGGCCCCAGCATTTT,CASRTQGDGPQHF
NA,16,TRBV15,TRBJ2-7,NA,TGTGCCACCAGCACTTCCCTGAGCGAAAAAGGATACGAGCAGTACTTC,CATSTSLSEKGYEQYF